This entry lists 19 T cell receptor beta chains sequenced from one sample in a study of early T cells in non-severe SARS-CoV-2 infection (dated by TCRdb to the early 2020s). The method behind the library was 5' RACE. Reads for this sample came from a NextSeq 500. TCRdb reprocessing: public reads trimmed at Q25 with fastp, clones called with MiXCR, in-frame beta chains kept. Every entry covers one CDR3 protein and lists the most common genes and DNA from its rows. In all, the sample holds approximately 71,000 distinct CDR3 sequences, and 12% of those were seen once. The top ten clones comprise around 1.7% of the sample. Material: whole blood. Receptors were obtained from an adult who was a healthcare worker with PCR-confirmed SARS-CoV-2 infection or an uninfected control (not recorded which).

This clonotype was picked up many times. The chain recombines TRBV20-1 with TRBJ2-2; unclear D gene. CDR3 length: 13 residues. Trimming shortened V by 0 bases and J by 7 bases, and 9 bases separated the two germline ends. Per the germline V gene, CDR1 is DFQATT and CDR2 is SNEGSKA (reference sequence). CDR3 in DNA: TGCAGTGCTAGAGACCTAGGTATCGGGGAGCTGTTTTTT. This translates into CSARDLGIGELFF.

This clonotype has a handful of counts. The gene calls are TRBV11-1 and TRBJ2-2; 7 nucleotides align to TRBD1. Trimming removed 5 bases from V and 6 bases from J; junction bases left unmatched: 12. There are 16 residues in the CDR3. Germline V lookup: CDR1 SGHAT, CDR2 FQDESV (reference sequence). In DNA form, the CDR3 reads TGTGCCAGCAGCACAGACAGGGCTATTAAGTCCGGGGAGCTGTTTTTT. It is translated as CASSTDRAIKSGELFF.

As DNA, the CDR3 is TGTGCCAGCAGCTCCCAGTCCCAAGGCACTGAAGCTTTCTTT. Translated, it gives CASSSQSQGTEAFF. The chain combines TRBV7-2 with TRBJ1-1; no firm D call. CDR3 length: 14 residues. V was clipped by 4 bases and J by 4 bases, with 13 bases between them. The germline V gene encodes CDR1 SGHTA and CDR2 FQGNSA.

This clonotype was counted a few times. This CDR3 is CASSSRTGHYEQYF. CDR3 bases: TGTGCCAGCAGCTCCCGGACAGGGCACTACGAGCAGTACTTC. The rearrangement uses TRBV4-2 and TRBJ2-7; 8 bases agree with TRBD1. The V segment lost 5 bases and the J segment 3 bases; nucleotides outside the gene matches: 6. The germline V gene has CDR1 LGHNA and CDR2 YNFKEQ. The CDR3 consists of 14 residues.

The V gene is TRBV6-2 or TRBV6-3, the J gene TRBJ2-1, with D maybe TRBD2 (5 bases). The germline CDR1 and CDR2 sequences are MNHEY and SVGEGT. The V end was cut by 7 bases, the J end by 2 bases, with 15 bases between. The CDR3 is 15 amino acids. DNA for the CDR3: TGTGCCAGCACCCCTGGGAGCGGAGCCTACAATGAGCAGTTCTTC. It specifies CASTPGSGAYNEQFF.

Comments on this clonotype: At one end, the junction sequence differs from germline, possibly due to a read error. The chain is built from TRBV27 and TRBJ2-1; D call uncertain. The CDR3 sequence is 17 residues long. CDR1 and CDR2 from the germline V gene are MNHEY and SMNVEV (reference sequence). CDR3 in amino acids: CASRIYTALGSYNERFF. The DNA for the CDR3 is TGTGCCAGCAGAATTTATACAGCCCTGGGCTCCTACAATGAGCGGTTCTTC.

This clonotype was seen at least ten times. The rearrangement joins TRBV9 to TRBJ1-3; the D is unclear. The CDR3 sequence is 11 residues long. Trimming removed 4 bases at V and 3 bases at J, with 2 bases between. CDR1 is SGDLS and CDR2 is YYNGEE in the germline V gene. The CDR3 DNA sequence: TGTGCCAGCAGCTTTGGAAACACCATATATTTT. This encodes CASSFGNTIYF.

The chain uses TRBV28 and TRBJ1-2, with TRBD1 as a possible D gene (5 bases). This CDR3 region has 14 residues. Germline loops: CDR1 MDHEN, CDR2 SYDVKM. Deletions cut 2 bases from V and 5 bases from J, with 12 bases between. The CDR3 region is CASSLTGFGYGYTF. DNA for the CDR3: TGTGCCAGCAGTTTAACAGGTTTCGGTTATGGCTACACCTTC.

This clonotype was detected many times. The chain uses TRBV6-2 or TRBV6-3 and TRBJ2-1, with a weak D call TRBD1 (5 bases). CDR1 is MNHEY and CDR2 is SVGEGT in the germline V gene. The V end was cut by 6 bases, the J end by 4 bases, with 10 bases between. CDR3 length: 13 amino acids. In nucleotides, the CDR3 is TGTGCCAGCAGCCCTGACAGTTACAATGAGCAGTTCTTC. Protein: CASSPDSYNEQFF.

The V call is TRBV7-6, the J call TRBJ2-7, with 7 bases lining up with TRBD2. V lost 1 base, J lost 5 bases, and 8 bases stayed unmatched. The CDR3 loop spans 15 amino acids. The germline V gene has CDR1 SGHVS and CDR2 FNYEAQ. In DNA form, the CDR3 reads TGTGCCAGCAGCTTAGGCGGGGGTACGGGGCACGAGCAGTACTTC. Encoded protein: CASSLGGGTGHEQYF.

This clonotype occurred a few times. The rearrangement links TRBV7-6 to TRBJ1-2, with TRBD1 identical over 9 bases. The CDR3 consists of 14 residues. The V gene end was trimmed by 4 bases and the J gene end by 5 bases; junction bases not matched to a gene: 5. Germline CDR1 and CDR2: SGHVS and FNYEAQ. In nucleotides, the CDR3 is TGTGCCAGCAGCTCTGGGGACAGGGATTATGGCTACACCTTC. It codes for CASSSGDRDYGYTF.

This clonotype has just a few counts. This CDR3 is CSALVAGANTEAFF. DNA of the CDR3: TGCAGTGCCCTCGTGGCAGGGGCGAACACTGAAGCTTTCTTT. The rearrangement links TRBV20-1 to TRBJ1-1, with D tentatively TRBD1 (6 bases). V was trimmed by 6 bases and J by 1 base, leaving 15 bases between them. Germline V gives CDR1 DFQATT, CDR2 SNEGSKA (reference sequence). The CDR3 contains 14 residues.

At least ten counts were recorded for this clonotype. The gene calls are TRBV20-1 and TRBJ2-3, with D perhaps TRBD2 (6 bases). The CDR3 length is 14 residues. Per germline, CDR1 DFQATT and CDR2 SNEGSKA (reference sequence). The CDR3 region has the DNA TGCAGCGCTTTATTCCGCGGGGACACAGATACGCAGTATTTT. Residues: CSALFRGDTDTQYF.

The rearrangement joins TRBV10-3 to TRBJ2-3; D perhaps matches TRBD2 (5 bases). CDR3 length: 16 amino acids. V lost 0 bases and J lost 6, with 16 bases in between. Germline V gives CDR1 ENHRY, CDR2 SYGVKD. The DNA of the CDR3 is TGTGCCATCAGTGAGTCGAGCGGCAGGCTGACGGATACGCAGTATTTT. It is translated as CAISESSGRLTDTQYF.

V is TRBV9 and J is TRBJ2-7; no firm D call. Germline CDR1 SGDLS, CDR2 YYNGEE. This CDR3 is 13 amino acids long. The ends were cut back, 0 bases at V and 0 bases at J, with 4 bases in the middle. CDR3 sequence reads: CASSVAHSYEQYF. The CDR3 region has the DNA TGTGCCAGCAGCGTAGCCCACTCCTACGAGCAGTACTTC.

This clonotype was detected many times. This rearrangement joins TRBV6-2 or TRBV6-3 to TRBJ2-5; tentative D call: TRBD1 (6 bases). The ends were cut back, 5 bases at V and 5 bases at J, with 15 bases in the middle. CDR1 is MNHEY, CDR2 SVGEGT, per germline. This CDR3 is 14 amino acids long. The chain's CDR3 is CASSAGQHVETQYF. The CDR3 DNA sequence: TGTGCCAGCAGTGCAGGACAGCACGTTGAGACCCAGTACTTC.

This clonotype has just a few counts. This chain uses TRBV7-2 with TRBJ2-5, with 7 bases matching TRBD2. The CDR3 covers 16 residues. Looked up from germline, CDR1 is SGHTA and CDR2 is FQGNSA. Losses at the gene ends were 2 bases for V and 7 bases for J; bases not matched to a gene: 13. CDR3: CASSLRSVAGLTTQYF. The CDR3 DNA reads as TGTGCCAGCAGCTTACGCAGCGTTGCGGGACTAACGACCCAGTACTTC.

This clonotype was counted many times. V is TRBV2 and J is TRBJ2-5; 9 bases map to TRBD2. The trim removed 8 bases at V and 4 bases at J, leaving 8 bases unmatched. Germline-derived CDR1 and CDR2 are SNHLY and FYNNEI. CDR3 length equals 14 residues. The CDR3 DNA reads as TGTGCCAGCGGACCGGGACTAGCCATAGAGACCCAGTACTTC. Protein product: CASGPGLAIETQYF.

The table lists this clonotype with a few counts. V gene TRBV7-9 combines with J gene TRBJ1-5; no clear D. There are 11 residues in the CDR3. Per germline, CDR1 SEHNR and CDR2 FQNEAQ (reference sequence). V was trimmed by 8 bases and J by 5 bases, leaving 7 bases between them. The CDR3 protein is CASPTYQPQHF. In DNA form, the CDR3 reads TGTGCCAGCCCCACATATCAGCCCCAGCATTTT.